This T cell receptor beta chain originates from a study of T cell repertoires in cytomegalovirus infection. About the research overall: Carrying CMV and the relevant HLA type showed in public TCR beta signatures. Findings and caveats of the study: The study identified carriers of CMV plus the relevant HLA from cumulative public TCR beta family frequency.

TCRdb redid the calling of the reads with MiXCR, one entry per CDR3 protein. There are just over 150,000 distinct CDR3 sequences in the sample; around 20% occur only once, and approximately 10% lies in the top ten. Comments on this clonotype: The antigen is unknown.

This TCR was sampled from a human donor in good health (CMV status not recorded). Some clones in this sample may be carry-over from other donors' samples. The sequencing input was PBMCs.

The CDR3 protein is CSADLGGRGTGELFF. The CDR3 bases are TGCAGTGCTGACCTCGGGGGAAGGGGAACCGGGGAGCTGTTTTTT. The V and J genes are TRBV20-1 and TRBJ2-2, with D possibly being TRBD2 (6 bases). CDR1 is DFQATT, CDR2 SNEGSKA, per germline (reference sequence). The CDR3 is 15 amino acids. V lost 5 bases and J 5 bases, leaving 18 bases between the germline ends.